The 27 T cell receptor beta chains below were found in one sample sequenced in a study of blood T cells in healthy people across ages. Through a sample-barcoded 5' primer and a J-beta primer mix, a second PCR was run for roughly 6 to 12 cycles. One entry per CDR3 protein, called by TCRdb with MiXCR from the 5' RACE reads. In the table there are about 680,000 distinct CDR3 sequences, around 45% of which are singletons. Sequenced sample: blood. These receptors all stem from an older woman in good health.

J is TRBJ1-2 and V is TRBV27, with D perhaps matching TRBD1 (6 bases). CDR3 length: 15 residues. V lost 5 bases and J 4 bases, leaving 17 bases between the germline ends. Germline V gene data show CDR1 as MNHEY and CDR2 as SMNVEV (reference sequence). The CDR3 protein is CASSLKTGFSYGYTF. CDR3 in DNA: TGTGCCAGCAGTCTAAAAACAGGGTTTAGCTATGGCTACACCTTC.

This clonotype was counted between two and nine times. The chain is built from TRBV25-1 and TRBJ2-6; D ambiguous. Looked up from germline, CDR1 is MGHDK and CDR2 is SYGVNS. The CDR3 is made up of 14 amino acids. Trimming cost V 6 bases and J 0 bases, with 6 bases left between them. CDR3 DNA sequence: TGTGCCAGCAGAACAAACTCTGGGGCCAACGTCCTGACTTTC. Translating gives CASRTNSGANVLTF.

This clonotype was recorded a few times. The chain links TRBV4-3 to TRBJ1-6, with D unresolved. The V gene lost 5 bases and the J gene lost 4 bases, with 15 bases spanning the gap. Germline V gene data show CDR1 as LGHNA and CDR2 as YSLEER. The CDR3 totals 16 residues. The CDR3 sequence is CASSDGMSGYNSPLHF. The CDR3 DNA reads TGCGCCAGCAGCGACGGGATGTCCGGATATAATTCACCCCTCCACTTT.

The chain recombines TRBV18 with TRBJ2-2, with D tentatively TRBD2 (5 bases). Germline CDR1 is KGHSH and CDR2 is LQKENI. Between the trimmed V and J ends, which lost 8 bases and 7 bases, there was a span of 11 bases. The CDR3 is 12 amino acids. The CDR3 protein is CASRYGSGELFF. CDR3 in DNA: TGTGCCAGCAGATATGGGAGCGGGGAGCTGTTTTTT.

V gene TRBV29-1 combines with J gene TRBJ2-5; D not resolved. The ends were cut back, 2 bases at V and 11 bases at J, with 12 bases in the middle. The V gene's germline CDR1 is SQVTM and CDR2 ANQGSEA. The CDR3 covers 11 residues. The CDR3: CSVELHNEQYF. The CDR3 coding sequence is TGCAGCGTTGAACTACACAATGAGCAGTACTTC.

The chain carries TRBV7-8 and TRBJ2-1; D is ambiguous. The DNA end favors TRBJ2-7, so the J call may be wrong. CDR1 is SGHVS and CDR2 is FQNEAQ in the germline V gene. The CDR3 has 15 amino acids. The DNA for the CDR3 is TGTGCCAGCAGCTTAGGACTTCTCCCCTACAATGAGCAGTACTTC. This encodes CASSLGLLPYNEQYF.

The genes are TRBV20-1 and TRBJ1-2; 12 bases map to TRBD1. CDR1 and CDR2 from the germline V gene are DFQATT and SNEGSKA (reference sequence). Trimming at V came to 8 bases and at J to 7 bases, leaving 20 bases not matched to a gene. The CDR3 has 17 amino acids. The CDR3 DNA sequence: TGCAGTCCCGCCGACCGCCGAGGGACAGGGGGCGAAGCTGGCTACACCTTC. It encodes CSPADRRGTGGEAGYTF.

The gene calls are TRBV15 and TRBJ2-7; D is undetermined. Deletions cut 1 base from V and 3 bases from J, with 10 bases between. CDR3 length equals 14 residues. Germline CDR1 and CDR2: LNHNV and YYDKDF (reference sequence). The CDR3 coding sequence is TGTGCCACCAGCAGAGGTTCGGATTACTACGAGCAGTACTTC. Translated, it gives CATSRGSDYYEQYF.

The genes are TRBV7-3 and TRBJ1-1, with D unclear. Looked up from germline, CDR1 is SGHTA and CDR2 is FQGTGA. V was trimmed by 4 bases and J by 1 base, leaving 7 bases between them. This CDR3 is built from 13 residues. DNA of the CDR3: TGTGCCAGCAGCTCCTCAAGGAACACTGAAGCTTTCTTT. It yields the protein CASSSSRNTEAFF.

The chain carries TRBV5-1 and TRBJ2-3; D might be TRBD2 (5 bases). Germline V lookup: CDR1 SGHRS, CDR2 YFSETQ. V gave up 0 bases and J gave up 2 bases, with 13 bases separating them. The CDR3 totals 16 residues. The CDR3, as DNA: TGCGCCAGCAGCTTGGGTAGCGCTAGCAACACAGATACGCAGTATTTT. It specifies CASSLGSASNTDTQYF. Complete variable domain (other parts from reference TRBV5-1 and TRBJ2-3): KAGVTQTPRYLIKTRGQQVTLSCSPISGHRSVSWYQQTPGQGLQFLFEYFSETQRNKGNFPGRFSGRQFSNSRSEMNVSTLELGDSALYLCASSLGSASNTDTQYFGPGTRLTVL.

The chain links TRBV7-2 to TRBJ2-4; 10 nucleotides agree with TRBD1. The CDR3 length is 16 residues. Germline CDR1 and CDR2: SGHTA and FQGNSA. The V and J ends lost 1 base and 13 bases, in that order; junction bases with no gene match: 13. CDR3 sequence reads: CASSLVGTGELWEQYF. As DNA, the CDR3 is TGTGCCAGCAGCTTAGTAGGGACAGGGGAACTTTGGGAGCAGTACTTC.

This chain joins TRBV27 and TRBJ2-6; weak D call: TRBD1 (6 bases). This CDR3 is built from 18 residues. The ends were cut back, 6 bases at V and 0 bases at J, with 18 bases in the middle. Germline CDR1 is MNHEY and CDR2 is SMNVEV (reference sequence). DNA of the CDR3: TGTGCCAGCAGACGAAAAACAGGGTCATCCTCTGGGGCCAACGTCCTGACTTTC. Translating gives CASRRKTGSSSGANVLTF.

The chain joins TRBV27 to TRBJ2-7; TRBD2 matches at 9 bases. The CDR3 is made up of 19 amino acids. V was clipped by 2 bases and J by 7 bases; unmatched bases: 21. Germline V gene sequence: CDR1 MNHEY, CDR2 SMNVEV (reference sequence). In nucleotides, the CDR3 is TGTGCCAGCAGTTTAAGGGGCGGGAGGGCTCCAGGGTCCTACAATGAGCAGTACTTC. It yields the protein CASSLRGGRAPGSYNEQYF.

The gene calls are TRBV5-1 and TRBJ2-1; 9 bases are a match to TRBD1. The CDR3 has 16 residues. The ends lost 0 bases at V and 6 bases at J; junction bases unmatched: 7. The germline gives CDR1 SGHRS, CDR2 YFSETQ. CDR3 loop: CASSLVTGTGPNEQFF. DNA of the CDR3: TGCGCCAGCAGCTTGGTAACCGGGACAGGGCCCAATGAGCAGTTCTTC.

Concerning this clonotype: This may arise from a read error, as a much more abundant clone is one base away. This chain uses TRBV19 with TRBJ2-5; tentatively, D is TRBD1 or TRBD2 (5 bases each). The CDR3 consists of 13 residues. Per germline, CDR1 LNHDA and CDR2 SQIVND (reference sequence). Trimming removed 5 bases from V and 11 bases from J, with 18 bases in between. CDR3 residues: CASSPLSRGEQYF. The CDR3 DNA reads as TGTGCCAGTAGTCCCCTCTCTAGAGGGGAGCAGTACTTC. Variable domain in full (rest from reference TRBV19 and TRBJ2-5): DGGITQSPKYLFRKEGQNVTLSCEQNLNHDAMYWYRQDPGQGLRLIYYSQIVNDFQKGDIAEGYSVSREKKESFPLTVTSAQKNPTAFYLCASSPLSRGEQYFGPGTRLLVL.

The CDR3 reads CASSQAGRGAEQYF. CDR3 sequence (DNA): TGCGCCAGCAGCCAAGCGGGGAGGGGAGCCGAGCAGTACTTC. The V call is TRBV4-3, the J call TRBJ2-4, with TRBD2 matching over 7 bases. The J call is uncertain, as TRBJ2-7 better fits the DNA end. Looked up from germline, CDR1 is LGHNA and CDR2 is YSLEER. This CDR3 region has 14 residues.

This chain connects TRBV28 to TRBJ2-5; D is perhaps TRBD2 (6 bases). The end of the DNA fits TRBJ2-7 better, so the J call may be wrong. The germline V gene has CDR1 MDHEN and CDR2 SYDVKM. The CDR3 consists of 16 residues. The CDR3 protein is CASSLAPGTQAYEQYF. The CDR3 DNA follows: TGTGCCAGCAGTTTGGCTCCAGGGACTCAGGCCTACGAGCAGTACTTC.

As regards this clonotype: This may be a read error: a much more frequent sequence differs by one nucleotide. The chain combines TRBV25-1 with TRBJ2-7; 7 nucleotides align to TRBD2. CDR1 MGHDK and CDR2 SYGVNS come from the germline V gene. The J segment lost 5 bases and the V segment lost 6 bases, leaving 7 bases of the junction unmatched. The CDR3 is 13 amino acids. In DNA form, the CDR3 reads TGTGCCAGCAGGAGGGGCGGGAGTGACGAGCAGTACTTC. The encoded protein is CASRRGGSDEQYF.

This clonotype was found once. The chain has TRBV9 and TRBJ2-1; D tentatively fits TRBD1 or TRBD2 (5 bases each). The CDR3 length is 16 residues. The V end lost 5 bases, the J end lost 0 bases, and 15 bases lay between the germline ends. Germline V CDR1 and CDR2: SGDLS, YYNGEE. The CDR3 is CASSRTGTNSYNEQFF. CDR3 nucleotides: TGTGCCAGCAGTCGGACCGGGACCAACTCCTACAATGAGCAGTTCTTC.

This clonotype was seen only a few times. This chain uses TRBV10-3 with TRBJ2-5; 8 nucleotides match TRBD1. The germline CDR1 and CDR2 sequences are ENHRY and SYGVKD. Trimming took 6 bases from V and 4 from J; bases not matched to a gene: 1. The CDR3 has 12 amino acids. The CDR3 loop is CAISRGRETQYF. The CDR3 DNA sequence: TGTGCCATCAGCAGGGGGCGAGAGACCCAGTACTTC.

A few counts support this clonotype. This chain joins TRBV29-1 and TRBJ1-2, with 10 bases that match TRBD1. Germline lookup yields CDR1 SQVTM and CDR2 ANQGSEA. The CDR3 is made up of 13 amino acids. Trimming at V came to 6 bases and at J to 5 bases, leaving 6 bases not matched to a gene. In nucleotides, the CDR3 is TGCAGCGTCTCTCGGGACAGGGGTTATGGCTACACCTTC. It is translated as CSVSRDRGYGYTF.

The chain recombines TRBV5-5 with TRBJ2-7, with TRBD1 as a possible D gene (5 bases). CDR1 and CDR2 (germline): SGHKS, YYEKEE (reference sequence). The V gene lost 4 bases and the J gene lost 3 bases, with 17 bases spanning the gap. The CDR3 sequence is 15 residues long. This CDR3 is CASSQALQAFYEQYF. Written as DNA, the CDR3 is TGTGCCAGCAGCCAGGCGTTACAGGCCTTCTACGAGCAGTACTTC.

This clonotype has more than one count but fewer than ten. The CDR3 is CASSPFERERGGELFF. Written as DNA, the CDR3 is TGTGCCAGCAGCCCCTTCGAGCGGGAGAGGGGCGGGGAGCTGTTTTTT. The chain recombines TRBV4-2 with TRBJ2-2; TRBD2 matches 8 bases. Per the germline V gene, CDR1 is LGHNA and CDR2 is YNFKEQ. The length of the CDR3 is 16 residues. The V segment lost 4 bases and the J segment 7 bases; nucleotides outside the gene matches: 11.

The chain couples TRBV29-1 to TRBJ2-5; D uncertain. The V gene's germline CDR1 is SQVTM and CDR2 ANQGSEA. Trimming stripped 7 bases from V and 13 bases from J, with 19 bases between. The CDR3 length is 11 residues. This CDR3 is CSAQTAFDRYF. CDR3 bases: TGCAGCGCACAAACGGCGTTTGACCGGTACTTC.

This clonotype was found a few times. This chain links TRBV10-3 with TRBJ2-3, with 7 nucleotides matching TRBD1. Trimming cost V 6 bases and J 1 base; bases outside gene matches: 7. Per germline, CDR1 ENHRY and CDR2 SYGVKD. This CDR3 is built from 15 residues. The CDR3 sequence is CAISPQQGRTDTQYF. Here the CDR3 DNA reads TGTGCCATCAGCCCCCAACAGGGGCGCACAGATACGCAGTATTTT.

The chain joins TRBV18 to TRBJ2-1; D ambiguous. Deletions cut 4 bases from V and 5 bases from J, with 12 bases between. Germline V lookup: CDR1 KGHSH, CDR2 LQKENI. The CDR3 is 14 amino acids. The CDR3 nucleotides are TGTGCCAGCTCACGGTCGGCAGGCAACAATGAGCAGTTCTTC. The encoded protein is CASSRSAGNNEQFF.

This clonotype occurred a few times. The V call is TRBV27, the J call TRBJ1-2; 8 positions match TRBD1. CDR1 and CDR2 (germline): MNHEY, SMNVEV (reference sequence). CDR3 length: 12 residues. The V and J ends lost 8 bases and 7 bases, in that order; junction bases with no gene match: 6. The CDR3 bases are TGTGCCAGCTGGGCAGGGGGCCTTGGCTACACCTTC. Translation: CASWAGGLGYTF.